This record concerns one TCR beta chain sequence. CDR3 length: 16 residues. V shed 6 bases and J 1 base; nucleotides not matched to a gene: 5. Germline lookup yields CDR1 MNHEY and CDR2 SMNVEV (reference sequence). Original data processing: Reference gene primer amplification yielded estimated nucleated cell counts. TCRdb's copy holds only in-frame clones and misses some; the assay was immunoSEQ multiplex PCR. The V and J calls and clone size come from that table; D and trimming were worked out from the DNA. Altogether more than 120,000 clones are present, about nine tenths being singletons, with the ten largest covering around 40%. The sample originates from a study of blood T cell repertoires in COVID-19. Study in general: Samples taken during acute and convalescent COVID-19 were collected in the United States, Italy and Spain. PBMCs, B-cell-depleted T cells, or T cells provided the cDNA or gDNA that made up the material.

Sequenced sample: peripheral blood. The genes are TRBV27 and TRBJ1-6; 8 bases match TRBD1. The clonotype comes from a man aged 50-59 years who had recovered from COVID-19. CDR3 amino acids: CASRLTGASYNSPLHF. Here the CDR3 DNA reads TGTGCCAGCAGACTGACAGGGGCGTCCTATAATTCACCCCTCCACTTT.